What follows are 3 T cell receptor beta chains derived from one specimen sequenced in a study of T cells in Graves' hyperthyroidism and ophthalmopathy. Amplified TCR beta CDR3 regions came from RNA transcripts. During a first-round RT-PCR of the TCR CDR3, the HTBI primer set was used. TCRdb reprocessed the multiplex PCR reads with MiXCR, giving one entry per CDR3 protein. This table has some 510,000 distinct CDR3 sequences, 46% appearing once. Sequenced material: peripheral blood or thyroid tissue (not recorded which). These receptors came from a woman aged 18-29 years with Graves' hyperthyroidism.

This chain joins TRBV7-9 and TRBJ2-7, with TRBD2 matching 7 bases. This CDR3 is 15 amino acids long. Germline trimming cut 0 bases from V and 5 bases from J; bases unmatched to any gene: 7. Germline-derived CDR1 and CDR2 are SEHNR and FQNEAQ (reference sequence). CDR3 in amino acids: CASSLAGGLIDEQYF. The CDR3 DNA reads TGTGCCAGCAGCTTAGCGGGAGGGCTCATCGACGAGCAGTACTTC.

This chain links TRBV7-2 with TRBJ1-5; no firm D call. This CDR3 is built from 15 residues. The ends were cut back, 3 bases at V and 3 bases at J, with 12 bases in the middle. Germline V gene sequence: CDR1 SGHTA, CDR2 FQGNSA. The CDR3 spells CASSLGGQINQPQHF. Written as DNA, the CDR3 is TGTGCCAGCAGCTTGGGTGGGCAGATCAATCAGCCCCAGCATTTT.

The chain combines TRBV11-2 with TRBJ1-4; no clear D gene. Looked up from germline, CDR1 is SGHAT and CDR2 is FQNNGV. This CDR3 comprises 16 residues. V was cut by 1 base and J by 0 bases, with 9 bases left in between. CDR3 bases: TGTGCCAGCAGCTTAGCGGCCGGATCAACTAATGAAAAACTGTTTTTT. Translation: CASSLAAGSTNEKLFF.